This T cell receptor beta chain was recovered during a study of T cell responses to AZD1222 COVID-19 vaccine. This CDR3 spans 13 amino acids. The ends were cut back, 2 bases at V and 0 bases at J, with 4 bases in the middle. The V gene's germline CDR1 is LGHDT and CDR2 YNNKEL (reference sequence). As to this clone: What it binds is not known.

Assay used: immunoSEQ multiplex PCR; TCRdb lists only in-frame clones, some missing. The top ten hold 11% to 15% of the sample, which has 57,000 or so clones, 65% to 80% seen once. Whole-study results and caveats: Baseline seropositivity occurred in only 5 to 7 AZD1222 recipients. Donors skewed white British and female; clonal diversity was possibly underestimated. Without day 14 samples, only post-peak T cell repertoires were studied. Targets within unmutated variant regions were reportedly found for nearly half of spike-specific TCRs.

Sequenced here: peripheral blood, sampled on day 0 of AZD1222 vaccination. The V call is TRBV3-1 (or the pseudogene TRBV3-2), the J call TRBJ1-1; no definite D call. This sequence was found in an adult in good health. DNA for the CDR3: TGTGCCAGCAGCCAACGCATGAACACTGAAGCTTTCTTT. Its protein is CASSQRMNTEAFF.